This T cell receptor (beta chain) is from a study of T cell repertoires in cytomegalovirus infection. About the study: Shared public TCR beta signatures pointed to both CMV infection and a matching HLA type. Notes on the study in general: Dominant in the ex vivo response were TCR beta clonotypes restricted by HLA-C and specific for CMV. Totalled public TCR beta family frequency picked out people who carried CMV plus the relevant HLA.

V gave up 5 bases and J gave up 5 bases; unmatched junction bases: 11. Germline V lookup: CDR1 SGHVS, CDR2 FQNEAQ. The CDR3 runs to 16 residues. This clonotype appeared many times. Its matching antigen is unknown. TCRdb reprocessed the reads via MiXCR and lists one record per CDR3 protein. The sample records more than 400,000 distinct CDR3 sequences, about a quarter being singletons. This TCR derives from a human donor in good health (CMV status not recorded). Some clones in this sample may be carry-over from other donors' samples. This chain joins TRBV7-8 and TRBJ2-5, with TRBD2 matching over 10 bases. The specimen sequenced was PBMCs. The CDR3 loop reads CASSEKLAGYGETQYF. The CDR3 DNA reads TGTGCCAGCAGCGAGAAACTAGCGGGATACGGGGAGACCCAGTACTTC. The full variable domain, in which reference TRBV7-8 and TRBJ2-5 provide the parts outside the CDR3, is GAGVSQSPRYKVAKRGQDVALRCDPISGHVSLFWYQQALGQGPEFLTYFQNEAQLDKSGLPSDRFFAERPEGSVSTLKIQRTQQEDSAVYLCASSEKLAGYGETQYFGPGTRLLVL.